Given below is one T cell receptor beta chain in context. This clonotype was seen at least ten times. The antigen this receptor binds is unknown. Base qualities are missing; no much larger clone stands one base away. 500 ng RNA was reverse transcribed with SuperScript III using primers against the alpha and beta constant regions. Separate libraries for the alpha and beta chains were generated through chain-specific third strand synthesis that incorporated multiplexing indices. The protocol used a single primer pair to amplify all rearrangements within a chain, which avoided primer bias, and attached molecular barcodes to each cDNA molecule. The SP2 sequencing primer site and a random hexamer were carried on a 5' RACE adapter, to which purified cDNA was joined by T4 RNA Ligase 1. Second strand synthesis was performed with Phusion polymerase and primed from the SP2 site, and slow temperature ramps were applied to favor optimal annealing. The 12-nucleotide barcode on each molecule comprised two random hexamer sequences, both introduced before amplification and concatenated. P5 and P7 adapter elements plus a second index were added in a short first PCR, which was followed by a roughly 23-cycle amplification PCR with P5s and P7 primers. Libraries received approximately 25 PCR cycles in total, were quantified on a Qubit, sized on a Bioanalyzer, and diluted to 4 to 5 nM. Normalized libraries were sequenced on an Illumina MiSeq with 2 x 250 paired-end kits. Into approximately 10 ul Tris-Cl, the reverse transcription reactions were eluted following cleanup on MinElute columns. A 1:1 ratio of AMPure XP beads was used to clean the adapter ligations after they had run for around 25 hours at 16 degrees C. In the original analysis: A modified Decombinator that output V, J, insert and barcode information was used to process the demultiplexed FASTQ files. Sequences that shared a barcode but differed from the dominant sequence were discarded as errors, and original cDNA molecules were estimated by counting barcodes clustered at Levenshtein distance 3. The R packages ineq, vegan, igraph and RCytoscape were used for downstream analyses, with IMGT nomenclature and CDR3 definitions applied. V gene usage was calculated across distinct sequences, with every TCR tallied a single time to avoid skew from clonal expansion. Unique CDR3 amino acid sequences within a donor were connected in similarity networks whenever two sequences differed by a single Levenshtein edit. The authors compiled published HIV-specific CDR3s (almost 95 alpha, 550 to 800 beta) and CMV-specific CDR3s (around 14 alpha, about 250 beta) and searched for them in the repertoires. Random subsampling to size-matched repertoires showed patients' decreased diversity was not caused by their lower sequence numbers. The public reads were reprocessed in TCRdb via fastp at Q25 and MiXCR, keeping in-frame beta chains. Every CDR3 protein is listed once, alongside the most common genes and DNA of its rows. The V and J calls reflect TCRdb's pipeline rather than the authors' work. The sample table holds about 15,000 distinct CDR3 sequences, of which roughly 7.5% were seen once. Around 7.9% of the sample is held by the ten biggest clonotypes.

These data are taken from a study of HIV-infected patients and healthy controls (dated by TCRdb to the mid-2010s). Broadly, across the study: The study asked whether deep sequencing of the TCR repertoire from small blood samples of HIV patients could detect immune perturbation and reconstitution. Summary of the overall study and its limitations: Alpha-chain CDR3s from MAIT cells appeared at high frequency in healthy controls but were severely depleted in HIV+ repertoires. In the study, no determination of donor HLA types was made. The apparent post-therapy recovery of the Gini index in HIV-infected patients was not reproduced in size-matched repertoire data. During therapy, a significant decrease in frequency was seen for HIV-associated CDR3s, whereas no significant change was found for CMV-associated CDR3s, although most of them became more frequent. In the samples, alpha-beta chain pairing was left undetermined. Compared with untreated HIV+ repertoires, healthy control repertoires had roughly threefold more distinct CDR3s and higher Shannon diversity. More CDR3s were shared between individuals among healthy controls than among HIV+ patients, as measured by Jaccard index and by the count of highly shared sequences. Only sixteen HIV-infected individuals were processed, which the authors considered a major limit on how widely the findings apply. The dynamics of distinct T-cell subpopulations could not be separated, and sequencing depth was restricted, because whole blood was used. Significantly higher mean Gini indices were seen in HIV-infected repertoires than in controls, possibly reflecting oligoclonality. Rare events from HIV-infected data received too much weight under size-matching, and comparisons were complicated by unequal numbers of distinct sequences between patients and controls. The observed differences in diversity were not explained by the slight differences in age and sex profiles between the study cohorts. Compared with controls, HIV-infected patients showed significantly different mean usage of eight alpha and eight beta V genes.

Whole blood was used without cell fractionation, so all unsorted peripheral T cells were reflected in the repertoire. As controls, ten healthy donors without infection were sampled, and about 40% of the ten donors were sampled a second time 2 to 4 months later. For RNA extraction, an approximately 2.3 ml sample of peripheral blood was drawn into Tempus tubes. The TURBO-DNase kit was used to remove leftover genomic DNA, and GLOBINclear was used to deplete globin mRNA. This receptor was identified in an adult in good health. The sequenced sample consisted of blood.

The DNA reads as follows: TGTGCCAGCAGCCCACCCATGGGGACAGGGTACGGGATGAGTGGCTACACCTTC. Translated, this gives CASSPPMGTGYGMSGYTF. The chain uses TRBV28 and TRBJ1-2; 9 of the junction bases match TRBD1. The CDR3 runs 18 residues from the cysteine to the phenylalanine. This entry keeps only the CDR3 DNA: 54 bases, framed from base 1. Reading the germline V gene gives CDR1 MDHEN and CDR2 SYDVKM. V has 6 bases trimmed and J has 7 bases trimmed; junction bases matching no gene number 21.